This T cell receptor beta chain was identified in a study of molecular identifiers for immune sequencing clone quantification. V shed 3 bases and J 6 bases; nucleotides not matched to a gene: 9. There are 16 residues in the CDR3. The germline gives CDR1 SGDLS, CDR2 YYNGEE. This clonotype showed up many times. TCRdb passed the PCR reads through MiXCR, listing each CDR3 protein once. The data contain about 300,000 distinct CDR3 sequences, about 20% of them seen just once; the ten biggest clones take up 0.7% to 0.9%. Every naive CD8 library was made from between about 20,000 and 1,000,000 sorted cells with 10%, 30% or 50% RNA.

Sequencing input: naive CD8+ T cells from blood, with Jurkat cell RNA spiked in. Described subset: FACS-sorted CD8+CD4-CCR7+CD45RA+ naive T cells. The TCR comes from a human donor in good health. Some libraries in this study had Jurkat cell RNA spiked in. The V call is TRBV9, the J call TRBJ2-7; 13 bases fit TRBD2. Here the CDR3 DNA reads TGTGCCAGCAGCGGACACGGGACTAGCGGGGACGGCGAGCAGTACTTC. Translation gives CASSGHGTSGDGEQYF.